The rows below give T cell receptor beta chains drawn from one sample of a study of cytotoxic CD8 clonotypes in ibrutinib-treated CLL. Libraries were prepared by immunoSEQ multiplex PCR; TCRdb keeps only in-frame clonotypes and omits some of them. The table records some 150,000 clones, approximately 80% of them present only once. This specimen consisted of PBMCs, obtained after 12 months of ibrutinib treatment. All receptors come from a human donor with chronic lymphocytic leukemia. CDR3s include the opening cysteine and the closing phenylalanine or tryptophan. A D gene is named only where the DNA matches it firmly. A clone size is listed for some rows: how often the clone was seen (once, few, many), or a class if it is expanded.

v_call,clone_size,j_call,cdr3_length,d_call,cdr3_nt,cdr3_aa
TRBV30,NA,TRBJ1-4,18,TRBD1,TGTGCCTGGAGTGCCCGGGACAGGGGCCTCCCAACTAATGAAAAACTGTTTTTT,CAWSARDRGLPTNEKLFF
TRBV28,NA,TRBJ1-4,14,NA,TGTGCCAGCAGTCTTGACAGAGAGAATGAAAAACTGTTTTTT,CASSLDRENEKLFF
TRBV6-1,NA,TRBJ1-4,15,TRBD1,TGTGCCAGCAGTGAAGGAGGGACAGTTAATGAAAAACTGTTTTTT,CASSEGGTVNEKLFF
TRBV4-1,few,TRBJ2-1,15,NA,TGCGCCAGCAGCCAAGAGGAGAGCTCCTACAATGAGCAGTTCTTC,CASSQEESSYNEQFF
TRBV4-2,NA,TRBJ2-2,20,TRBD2,TGTGCCAGCAGCTTTACGAGTCCACTAGCGGGAGGGCCGGGCACCGGGGAGCTGTTTTTT,CASSFTSPLAGGPGTGELFF
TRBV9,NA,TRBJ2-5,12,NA,TGTGCCAGCAGCGTAGGATGGGAGACCCAGTACTTC,CASSVGWETQYF
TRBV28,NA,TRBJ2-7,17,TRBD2,TGTGCCAGCAGTCCCGCGAGCCTAGCGGGAGGGTCCTACGAGCAGTACTTC,CASSPASLAGGSYEQYF
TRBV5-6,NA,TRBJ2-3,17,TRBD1,TGTGCCAGCAGCTTTAGGGGGCGCGTTGGGAACACAGATACGCAGTATTTT,CASSFRGRVGNTDTQYF
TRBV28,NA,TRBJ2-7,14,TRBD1,TGTGCCAGCAGTTTACGGGACAGTCTCTACGAGCAGTACTTC,CASSLRDSLYEQYF
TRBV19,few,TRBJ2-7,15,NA,TGTGCCAGTAGTATCCGGGCAGAGCCCACCTACGAGCAGTACTTC,CASSIRAEPTYEQYF
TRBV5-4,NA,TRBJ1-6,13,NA,TGTGCCAGCAGCTTGAACAGGGACTCACCCCTCCACTTT,CASSLNRDSPLHF
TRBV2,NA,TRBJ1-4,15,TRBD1,TGTGCCAGCAGTCACCGGGACAGGGTCGGGGAAAAACTGTTTTTT,CASSHRDRVGEKLFF
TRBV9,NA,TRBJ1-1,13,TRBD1,TGTGCCAGCAGAATGACAGGGAGCACTGAAGCTTTCTTT,CASRMTGSTEAFF
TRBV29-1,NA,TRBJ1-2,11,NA,TGCAGCGTTGATCGCCCGGGGGGCTACACCTTC,CSVDRPGGYTF
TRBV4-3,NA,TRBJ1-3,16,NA,TGCGCCAGCAGTCACGTCGGGTTTATCTCTGGAAACACCATATATTTT,CASSHVGFISGNTIYF
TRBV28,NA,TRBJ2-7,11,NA,TGTGCCAGCAGTTTCGGGTTCGAGCAGTACTTC,CASSFGFEQYF
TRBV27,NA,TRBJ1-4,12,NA,TGTGCCAGCAGTTCCCTAGGTGAAAAACTGTTTTTT,CASSSLGEKLFF
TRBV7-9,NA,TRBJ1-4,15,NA,TGTGCCAGCAGCCCCACCGGGACGGAAAATGAAAAACTGTTTTTT,CASSPTGTENEKLFF
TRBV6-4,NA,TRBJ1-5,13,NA,TGTGCCAGCAGAGGGGGAAGCGATCAGCCCCAGCATTTT,CASRGGSDQPQHF
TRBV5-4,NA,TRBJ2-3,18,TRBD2,TGTGCCAGCAGCGGCGGGACTAGCGGGGGTAACCCCACAGATACGCAGTATTTT,CASSGGTSGGNPTDTQYF
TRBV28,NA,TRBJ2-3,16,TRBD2,TGTGCCAGCAGTTACGGGACTAGCGTTGTAGCAGATACGCAGTATTTT,CASSYGTSVVADTQYF
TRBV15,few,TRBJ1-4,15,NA,TGTGCCACCAGCAGAGGGAGGGGAAGTAGTGAAAAACTGTTTTTT,CATSRGRGSSEKLFF
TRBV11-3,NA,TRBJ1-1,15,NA,TGTGCCAGCAGCTTCCAAGACAGATTGGGCACTGAAGCTTTCTTT,CASSFQDRLGTEAFF
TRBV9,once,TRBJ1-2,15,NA,TGTGCCAGCAGCGTAGAGGCAGGGAGTGGCTATGGCTACACCTTC,CASSVEAGSGYGYTF
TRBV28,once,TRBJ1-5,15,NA,TGTGCCAGCAGTGGAGGTTCTTGGGGCAATCAGCCCCAGCATTTT,CASSGGSWGNQPQHF
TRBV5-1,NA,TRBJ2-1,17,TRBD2,TGCGCCAGCAGCTACGTAGCGGGAGTGGGGTCCTACAATGAGCAGTTCTTC,CASSYVAGVGSYNEQFF
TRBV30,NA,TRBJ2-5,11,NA,TGTGCTAGGGGGGGCGGAGAGACCCAGTACTTC,CARGGGETQYF
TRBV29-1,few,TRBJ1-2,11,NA,TGCAGCGGGGAGTCATTCTATGGCTACACCTTC,CSGESFYGYTF
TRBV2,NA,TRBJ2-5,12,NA,TGTGCCAGCCTTCGGGGACAAGAGACCCAGTACTTC,CASLRGQETQYF
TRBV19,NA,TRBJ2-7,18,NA,TGTGCCAGTAGTATAGCCGGCCCAGGTGCTTCAAGCTCCTACGAGCAGTACTTC,CASSIAGPGASSSYEQYF
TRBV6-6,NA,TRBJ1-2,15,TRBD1,TGTGCCAGCAGTTACTCGACAGGGGGCGCGAAGGGCTACACCTTC,CASSYSTGGAKGYTF
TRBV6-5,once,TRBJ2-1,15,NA,TGTGCCAGCAGTTTCGTGGATGGACGGGCCAATGAGCAGTTCTTC,CASSFVDGRANEQFF
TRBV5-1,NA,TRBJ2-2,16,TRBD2,TGCGCCAGCAGCTTGTCTAGCGGGATGAACACCGGGGAGCTGTTTTTT,CASSLSSGMNTGELFF
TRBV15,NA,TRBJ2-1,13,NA,TGTGCCACCAGGACTGGACCCTTCAATGAGCAGTTCTTC,CATRTGPFNEQFF
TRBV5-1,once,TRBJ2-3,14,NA,TGCGCCAGCAGCTTGGACAATTACCAGGATACGCAGTATTTT,CASSLDNYQDTQYF
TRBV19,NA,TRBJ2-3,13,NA,TGTGCCACCTTATCACCGATCACAGATACGCAGTATTTT,CATLSPITDTQYF
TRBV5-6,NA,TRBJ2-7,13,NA,TGTGCCAGCAGCAGAGGTGCAGTCTACGAGCAGTACTTC,CASSRGAVYEQYF
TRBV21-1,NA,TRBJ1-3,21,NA,TGTGCCAGCAGCAAAGATGAGGGGGGACAGGATTCAAGGGCCTCTGGAAACACCATATATTTT,CASSKDEGGQDSRASGNTIYF
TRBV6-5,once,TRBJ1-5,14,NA,TGTGCCAGCAGCCATTTGGGGGGCCAGCAGCCCCAGCATTTT,CASSHLGGQQPQHF
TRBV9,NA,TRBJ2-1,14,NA,TGTGCCAGCAGCGTAGAGGGGACCTACAATGAGCAGTTCTTC,CASSVEGTYNEQFF
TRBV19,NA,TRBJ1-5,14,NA,TGTGCCAGTAGTATAACAGGGTTGAATCAGCCCCAGCATTTT,CASSITGLNQPQHF
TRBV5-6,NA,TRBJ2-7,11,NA,TGTGCCAGCAGCTTGGCCGACGAGCAGTACTTC,CASSLADEQYF
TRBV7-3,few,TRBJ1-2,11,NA,TGTGCCAGCAGCGATAGCCATGGCTACACCTTC,CASSDSHGYTF
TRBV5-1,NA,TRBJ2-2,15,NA,TGCGCCAGCAGCTTTGAGGGGAGCCTCACCGGGGAGCTGTTTTTT,CASSFEGSLTGELFF
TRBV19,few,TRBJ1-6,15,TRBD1,TGTGCCAGTAGTATTTTGGGACAGGGGTATTCACCCCTCCACTTT,CASSILGQGYSPLHF
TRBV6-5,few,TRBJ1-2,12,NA,TGTGCCAGTAGCGAAGGACCCGCTGGCTACACCTTC,CASSEGPAGYTF
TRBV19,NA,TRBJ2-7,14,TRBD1,TGTGCCAGTAGTTTTGGACAGGTAAACTACGAGCAGTACTTC,CASSFGQVNYEQYF
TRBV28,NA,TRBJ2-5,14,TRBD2,TGTGCCAGCACCACGGGGGGGGGCAGGGAGACCCAGTACTTC,CASTTGGGRETQYF
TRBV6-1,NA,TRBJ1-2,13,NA,TGTGCCAGCAGTGATGGACCATTCTATGGCTACACCTTC,CASSDGPFYGYTF
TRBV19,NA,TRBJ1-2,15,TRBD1,TGTGCCAGTACCATTGGAGGACAGGGTTTATTTGGCTACACCTTC,CASTIGGQGLFGYTF
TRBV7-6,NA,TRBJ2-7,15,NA,TGTGCCAGCAGCTTAGTGGGCCAGGGATCCTACGAGCAGTACTTC,CASSLVGQGSYEQYF
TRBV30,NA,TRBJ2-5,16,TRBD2,TGTGCCTGGAGTGTAGGCGCGGGGGGGCTAAGAGAGACCCAGTACTTC,CAWSVGAGGLRETQYF
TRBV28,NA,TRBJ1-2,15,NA,TGTGCCAGCAGTTTAGGTTCTCGTCAGGGCTATGGCTACACCTTC,CASSLGSRQGYGYTF
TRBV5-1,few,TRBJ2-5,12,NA,TGCGCCAGCAGCTTGCAGGAAGAGACCCAGTACTTC,CASSLQEETQYF
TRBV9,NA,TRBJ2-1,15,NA,TGTGCCAGCAGCGCGAGTAGCGGAAAATACAATGAGCAGTTCTTC,CASSASSGKYNEQFF